This T cell receptor (beta chain) was observed in a study of response to subunit inactivated influenza vaccine. Notes on the study in general: The study's authors posited that every seasonal influenza vaccination enlists few new T cells.

Regarding this clonotype: Its specificity is unknown.

TCRdb passed the RT-PCR reads through MiXCR, listing each CDR3 protein once. The repertoire has approximately 310,000 distinct CDR3 sequences, 20% to 25% of them found once; the top ten carry about a tenth. The CDR3 runs 14 residues. Germline CDR1 reads GTSNPN; CDR2 reads SVGIG (reference sequence). V lost 3 bases, J lost 4 bases, and 15 bases lay in between. The specimen was PBMCs from blood, collected less than 22 months after vaccination. The clonotype was recovered from a man in his fifties or sixties who received an inactivated influenza vaccine. The chain has TRBV30 and TRBJ1-1; a possible D gene is TRBD1 (6 bases). CDR3 bases: TGTGCCTGGAGCGTGGTAGGGGGGGCCACTGAAGCTTTCTTT. It encodes CAWSVVGGATEAFF. Full variable domain (remainder filled in from reference TRBV30 and TRBJ1-1): SQTIHQWPATLVQPVGSPLSLECTVEGTSNPNLYWYRQAAGRGLQLLFYSVGIGQISSEVPQNLSASRPQDRQFILSSKKLLLSDSGFYLCAWSVVGGATEAFFGQGTRLTVV.